These T cell receptor beta chains were read from a single sample in a study of long-term antiretroviral therapy in people with HIV. Data came from immunoSEQ multiplex PCR; TCRdb stores just in-frame clones and leaves some out. The repertoire includes about 13,000 clones, 70% to 80% of them detected once, and roughly an eighth sits in the top ten. The specimen was unsorted PBMCs, collected 1.3 years after starting antiretroviral therapy. The receptors were sampled from a woman between 18 and 30 years old with HIV. Each CDR3 is given with its conserved first and last residue.

V gene	J gene	CDR3 length	CDR3 protein
TRBV4-3	TRBJ2-1	18	CASSQGLAGALSYNEQFF
TRBV7-6	TRBJ2-7	14	CASSSTGRSYEQYF
TRBV6-5	TRBJ1-3	13	CASRTTGENTIYF
TRBV29-1	TRBJ1-1	14	CSVERQGRNTEAFF
TRBV5-6	TRBJ2-1	18	CASSFRLAGGSSYNEQFF
TRBV5-4	TRBJ2-5	16	CASSFGETAGGETQYF
TRBV9	TRBJ1-2	15	CASSEPQTGRGGYTF
TRBV9	TRBJ1-1	15	CASSSGQAGGTEAFF
TRBV28	TRBJ1-2	12	CASSQVQDGYTF
TRBV19	TRBJ1-2	13	CASIPGTGDGYTF
TRBV28	TRBJ1-5	15	CASSFDRGGNQPQHF
TRBV9	TRBJ2-3	14	CASRGTESTDTQYF
TRBV27	TRBJ1-1	12	CASREGGTEAFF
TRBV5-1	TRBJ1-2	13	CASSLAQGSGYTF
TRBV19	TRBJ1-2	15	CASSNAWGEAYGYTF
TRBV7-2	TRBJ2-5	15	CASSLLAGGQETQYF
TRBV6-5	TRBJ2-6	16	CASSYGAYSGANVLTF
TRBV29-1	TRBJ1-4	17	CSVEETGGASTNEKLFF
TRBV7-8	TRBJ2-7	15	CASSFVAGERHEQYF
TRBV11-2	TRBJ2-7	12	CASSPIGGGRRF
TRBV7-8	TRBJ2-7	11	CASTSSYEQYF
TRBV5-1	TRBJ1-4	14	CASRNSGLDEKLFF
TRBV4-2	TRBJ2-2	14	CASSQVERTGELFF
TRBV28	TRBJ2-1	15	CASSLGRDPINEQFF
TRBV7-2	TRBJ1-1	13	CASSLNKGGEAFF
TRBV5-4	TRBJ2-2	17	CASSQKLAAMNTGELFF
TRBV7-2	TRBJ1-3	14	CASSYNSGENTIYF
TRBV27	TRBJ1-2	14	CASSLLTGAVGYTF
TRBV30	TRBJ2-3	12	CAWSVSEDTQYF
TRBV5-8	TRBJ2-2	17	CASSLASLAMNTGELFF
TRBV7-9	TRBJ1-2	14	CASSPSWDVYGYTF
TRBV5-6	TRBJ2-7	14	CASSSLGQAYEQYF
TRBV11-2	TRBJ1-1	16	CASSSGPQGPRWEAFF
TRBV2	TRBJ1-1	16	CASSGVPSLMNTEAFF
TRBV5-1	TRBJ1-4	13	CASGQGADEKLFF
TRBV5-1	TRBJ1-1	14	CASSQGGTATEAFF
TRBV5-8	TRBJ1-5	15	CASSLEGFSNQPQHF
TRBV4-1	TRBJ2-3	13	CASRQGSTDTQYF
TRBV6-1	TRBJ1-5	12	CASSEINQPQHF
TRBV5-5	TRBJ1-2	16	CASSPTGVTFGYGYTF
TRBV15	TRBJ1-6	14	CATSRDRAGIALHF
TRBV5-1	TRBJ1-3	13	CASSPDPGNTIYF
TRBV6-1	TRBJ1-3	13	CASSLTGGNTIYF
TRBV28	TRBJ1-2	14	CASSLNRGLSGYTF
TRBV29-1	TRBJ2-3	14	CSVDRQGIGDTQYF
TRBV10-3	TRBJ2-5	14	CAISGETGQETQYF
TRBV28	TRBJ1-3	14	CASSSRNSGNTIYF
TRBV14	TRBJ2-7	13	CASSQSLGVEQYF
TRBV11-2	TRBJ2-3	15	CASSLRQGGADTQYF
TRBV25-1	TRBJ2-2	13	CASSEVGAGELFF
TRBV27	TRBJ2-7	15	CASSLSNSPFGEQYF
TRBV19	TRBJ1-1	10	CASNDRGAFF
TRBV21-1	TRBJ2-7	11	CASTPVDEQYF